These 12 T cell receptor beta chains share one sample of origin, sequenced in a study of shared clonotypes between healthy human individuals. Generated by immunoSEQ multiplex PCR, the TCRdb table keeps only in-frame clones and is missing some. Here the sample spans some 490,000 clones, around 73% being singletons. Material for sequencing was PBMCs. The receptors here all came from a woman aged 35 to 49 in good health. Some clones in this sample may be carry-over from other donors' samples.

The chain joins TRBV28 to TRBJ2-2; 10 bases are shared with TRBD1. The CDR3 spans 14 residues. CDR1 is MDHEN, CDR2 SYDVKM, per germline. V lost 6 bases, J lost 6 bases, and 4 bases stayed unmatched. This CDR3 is CASRRTGGSGELFF. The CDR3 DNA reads TGTGCCAGCAGACGGACAGGGGGTTCCGGGGAGCTGTTTTTT.

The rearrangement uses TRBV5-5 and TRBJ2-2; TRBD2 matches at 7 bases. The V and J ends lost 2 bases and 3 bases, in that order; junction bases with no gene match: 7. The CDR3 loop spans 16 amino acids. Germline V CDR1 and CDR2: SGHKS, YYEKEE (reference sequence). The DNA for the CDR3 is TGTGCCAGCAGCTTCGGTGGCGGGAGAGACACCGGGGAGCTGTTTTTT. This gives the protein CASSFGGGRDTGELFF.

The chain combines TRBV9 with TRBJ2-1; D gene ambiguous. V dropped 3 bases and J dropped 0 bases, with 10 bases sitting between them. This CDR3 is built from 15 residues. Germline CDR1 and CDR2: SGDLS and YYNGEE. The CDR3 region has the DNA TGTGCCAGCAGCGAGGCACCGAGCTCCTACAATGAGCAGTTCTTC. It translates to CASSEAPSSYNEQFF.

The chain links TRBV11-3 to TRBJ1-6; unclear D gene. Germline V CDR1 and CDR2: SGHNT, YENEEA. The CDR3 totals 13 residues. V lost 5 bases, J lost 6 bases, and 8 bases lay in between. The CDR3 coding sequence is TGTGCCAGCAGCCGGAGCCCTAATTCACCCCTCCACTTT. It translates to CASSRSPNSPLHF.

CDR3 residues: CASSRDGETQYF. CDR3 DNA: TGTGCCAGCAGTAGGGACGGGGAGACCCAGTACTTC. The V gene is TRBV2, the J gene TRBJ2-5, with D perhaps assigned TRBD1 or TRBD2 (5 bases each). Germline V gives CDR1 SNHLY, CDR2 FYNNEI. V lost 5 bases, J lost 5 bases, and 9 bases lay in between. The CDR3 is 12 residues long.

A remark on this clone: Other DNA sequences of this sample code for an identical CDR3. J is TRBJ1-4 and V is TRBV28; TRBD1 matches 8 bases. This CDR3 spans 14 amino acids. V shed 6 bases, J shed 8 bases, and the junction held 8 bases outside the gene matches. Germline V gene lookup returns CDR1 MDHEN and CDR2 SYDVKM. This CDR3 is CASSTRDRNEKLFF. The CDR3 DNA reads TGTGCCAGCAGCACCCGGGACAGGAACGAAAAACTGTTTTTT.

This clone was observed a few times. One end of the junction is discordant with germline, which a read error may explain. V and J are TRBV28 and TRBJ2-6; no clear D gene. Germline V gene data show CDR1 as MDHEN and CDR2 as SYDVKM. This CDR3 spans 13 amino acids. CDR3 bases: TGTGCCAGCAGGAGGTCTGGGACCAACGTCCTGACTTTC. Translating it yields CASRRSGTNVLTF. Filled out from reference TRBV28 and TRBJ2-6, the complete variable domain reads DVKVTQSSRYLVKRTGEKVFLECVQDMDHENMFWYRQDPGLGLRLIYFSYDVKMKEKGDIPEGYSVSREKKERFSLILESASTNQTSMYLCASRRSGTNVLTFGAGSRLTVL.

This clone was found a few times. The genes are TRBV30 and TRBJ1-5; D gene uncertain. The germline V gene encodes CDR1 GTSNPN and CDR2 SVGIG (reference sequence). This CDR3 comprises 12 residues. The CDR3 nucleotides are TGTGCGTCAGGTACTGGCAATCAGCCCCAGCATTTT. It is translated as CASGTGNQPQHF.

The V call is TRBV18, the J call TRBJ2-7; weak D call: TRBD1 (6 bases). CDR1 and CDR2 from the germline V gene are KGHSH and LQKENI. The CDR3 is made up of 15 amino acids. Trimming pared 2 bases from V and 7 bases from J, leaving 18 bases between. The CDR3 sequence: CASSPTQGYGAEQYF. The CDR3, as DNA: TGTGCCAGCTCACCAACACAGGGCTACGGGGCGGAGCAGTACTTC.

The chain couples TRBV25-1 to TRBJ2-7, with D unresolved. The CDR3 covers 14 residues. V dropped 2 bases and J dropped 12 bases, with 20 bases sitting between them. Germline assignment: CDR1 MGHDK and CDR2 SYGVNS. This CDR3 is CASSETLGGSGPYF. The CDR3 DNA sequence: TGTGCCAGCAGTGAAACCCTAGGTGGGTCCGGGCCGTACTTC.

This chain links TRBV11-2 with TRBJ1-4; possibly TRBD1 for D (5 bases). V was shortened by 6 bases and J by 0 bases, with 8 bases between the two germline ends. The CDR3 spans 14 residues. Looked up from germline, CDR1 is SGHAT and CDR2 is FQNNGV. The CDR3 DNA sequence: TGTGCCAGCAGTATGGGGCCAACTAATGAAAAACTGTTTTTT. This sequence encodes CASSMGPTNEKLFF. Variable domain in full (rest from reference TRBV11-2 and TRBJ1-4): EAGVAQSPRYKIIEKRQSVAFWCNPISGHATLYWYQQILGQGPKLLIQFQNNGVVDDSQLPKDRFSAERLKGVDSTLKIQPAKLEDSAVYLCASSMGPTNEKLFFGSGTQLSVL.

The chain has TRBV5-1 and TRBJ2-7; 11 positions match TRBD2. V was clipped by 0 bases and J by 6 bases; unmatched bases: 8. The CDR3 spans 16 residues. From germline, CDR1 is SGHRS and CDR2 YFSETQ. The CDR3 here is CASSLALQLAGAEQYF. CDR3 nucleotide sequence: TGCGCCAGCAGCTTGGCCCTCCAACTAGCGGGAGCCGAGCAGTACTTC.